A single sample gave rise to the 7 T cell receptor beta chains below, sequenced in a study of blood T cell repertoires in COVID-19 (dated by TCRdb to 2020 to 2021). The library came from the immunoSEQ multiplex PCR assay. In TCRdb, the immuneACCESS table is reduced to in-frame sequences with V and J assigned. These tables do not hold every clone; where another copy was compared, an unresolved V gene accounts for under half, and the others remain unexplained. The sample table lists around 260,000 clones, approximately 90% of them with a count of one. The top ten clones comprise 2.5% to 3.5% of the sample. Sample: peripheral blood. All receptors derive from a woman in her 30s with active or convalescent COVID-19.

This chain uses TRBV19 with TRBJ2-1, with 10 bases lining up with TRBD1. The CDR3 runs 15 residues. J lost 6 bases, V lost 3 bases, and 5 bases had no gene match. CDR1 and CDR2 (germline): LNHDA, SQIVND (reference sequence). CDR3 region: CASSIDRGRRNEQFF. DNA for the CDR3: TGTGCCAGTAGTATTGACAGGGGGCGCCGCAATGAGCAGTTCTTC.

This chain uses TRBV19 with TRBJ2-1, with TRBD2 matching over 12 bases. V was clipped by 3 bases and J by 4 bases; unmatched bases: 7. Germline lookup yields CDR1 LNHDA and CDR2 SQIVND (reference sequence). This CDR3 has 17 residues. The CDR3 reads CASSMRLAGGLYNEQFF. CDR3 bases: TGTGCCAGTAGTATGAGGCTAGCGGGGGGGCTTTACAATGAGCAGTTCTTC.

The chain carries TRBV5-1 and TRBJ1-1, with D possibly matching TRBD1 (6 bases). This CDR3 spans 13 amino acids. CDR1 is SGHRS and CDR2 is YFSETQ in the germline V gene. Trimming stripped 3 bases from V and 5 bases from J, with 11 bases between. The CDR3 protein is CASSSYRETEAFF. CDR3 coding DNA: TGCGCCAGCAGCTCCTACAGGGAAACTGAAGCTTTCTTT.

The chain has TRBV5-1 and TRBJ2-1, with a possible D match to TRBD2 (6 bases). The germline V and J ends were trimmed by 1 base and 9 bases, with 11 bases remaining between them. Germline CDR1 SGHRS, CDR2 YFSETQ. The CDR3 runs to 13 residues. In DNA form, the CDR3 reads TGCGCCAGCAGCTTGACTCTGGGGGGTGAGCAGTTCTTC. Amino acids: CASSLTLGGEQFF.

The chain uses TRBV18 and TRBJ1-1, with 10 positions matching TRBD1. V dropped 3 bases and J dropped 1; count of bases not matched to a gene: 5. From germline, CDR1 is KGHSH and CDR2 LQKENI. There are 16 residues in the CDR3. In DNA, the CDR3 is TGTGCCAGCTCACCCACGGGACAGGGGCAGAACACTGAAGCTTTCTTT. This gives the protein CASSPTGQGQNTEAFF.

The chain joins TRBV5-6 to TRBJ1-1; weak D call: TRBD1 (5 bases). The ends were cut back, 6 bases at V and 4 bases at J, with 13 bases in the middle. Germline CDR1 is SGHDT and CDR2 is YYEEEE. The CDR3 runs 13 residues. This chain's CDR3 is CASNTRGSTEAFF. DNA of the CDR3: TGTGCCAGCAACACAAGGGGATCCACTGAAGCTTTCTTT.

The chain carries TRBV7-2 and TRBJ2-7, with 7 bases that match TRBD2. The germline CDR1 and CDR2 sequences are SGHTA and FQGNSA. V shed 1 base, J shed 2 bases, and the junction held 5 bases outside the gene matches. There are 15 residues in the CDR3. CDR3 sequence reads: CASSLEGGATYEQYF. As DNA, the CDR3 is TGTGCCAGCAGCTTAGAGGGAGGGGCGACCTACGAGCAGTACTTC.